The 25 T cell receptor beta chains reported below all come from one sample, sequenced in a study of shared clonotypes between healthy human individuals. Sequenced by immunoSEQ multiplex PCR; TCRdb stores in-frame clones only, minus some. In the table there are roughly 400,000 clones, approximately 96% of which are singletons. Sequenced sample: memory CD8+ T cells sorted from blood. Subset indicated: CD45RO+ cells pooled with CCR7-negative TemRA cells. All receptors come from a man aged 30 to 45 in good health.

The chain is built from TRBV4-2 and TRBJ2-5, with D possibly matching TRBD2 (5 bases). V was clipped by 0 bases and J by 3 bases, with 17 bases between them. Germline values: CDR1 LGHNA, CDR2 YNFKEQ. The length of the CDR3 is 17 residues. CDR3: CASSQDRHSEGKETQYF. The CDR3 region has the DNA TGTGCCAGCAGCCAAGACCGACATAGCGAAGGTAAAGAGACCCAGTACTTC.

This clone was picked up one time. The chain recombines TRBV9 with TRBJ2-3, with 9 bases that match TRBD1. CDR1 SGDLS and CDR2 YYNGEE come from the germline V gene. This CDR3 has 14 amino acids. Unmatched junction bases numbered 4, after V lost 3 bases and J lost 5 bases. This CDR3 reads CASSGGTGQDTQYF. CDR3 coding DNA: TGTGCCAGCAGCGGCGGGACAGGGCAAGATACGCAGTATTTT.

This clone was counted a single time. V usage is TRBV5-4 and J usage is TRBJ2-2, with 11 nucleotides matching TRBD2. The germline CDR1 and CDR2 sequences are SGHNT and YYREEE (reference sequence). The V and J ends lost 3 bases and 6 bases, in that order; junction bases with no gene match: 7. This CDR3 contains 16 residues. The CDR3 coding sequence is TGTGCCAGCAGCTACGGACTAGCGGGTGGTCCCGGGGAGCTGTTTTTT. Amino acids: CASSYGLAGGPGELFF.

The chain recombines TRBV30 with TRBJ1-6; D unresolved. Germline V CDR1 and CDR2: GTSNPN, SVGIG (reference sequence). The CDR3 length is 16 residues. V was cut by 8 bases and J by 6 bases, with 23 bases left in between. The CDR3 region has the DNA TGTGCCAGGTCGCATGGAATGAACGCTCGTAATTCACCCCTCCACTTT. This encodes CARSHGMNARNSPLHF.

J is TRBJ1-2 and V is TRBV30; D may be TRBD1 (5 bases). Trimming stripped 6 bases from V and 2 bases from J, with 7 bases between. The germline CDR1 and CDR2 sequences are GTSNPN and SVGIG (reference sequence). The CDR3 extends over 11 amino acids. The DNA of the CDR3 is TGTGCCTGTAAGGGGAACTATGGCTACACCTTC. This sequence encodes CACKGNYGYTF.

This chain links TRBV2 with TRBJ2-1; either TRBD1 or TRBD2 may supply D (6 bases each). This CDR3 has 16 amino acids. Per the germline V gene, CDR1 is SNHLY and CDR2 is FYNNEI. Trimming took 5 bases from V and 5 from J, leaving 19 bases between them. For the CDR3, the DNA is TGTGCCAGCAGTCGGGGGCGCCTCGGCCTCGACAATGAGCAGTTCTTC. This gives the protein CASSRGRLGLDNEQFF.

The chain uses TRBV6-5 and TRBJ2-7; D is uncertain. Germline CDR1 reads MNHEY; CDR2 reads SVGAGI. The CDR3 length is 14 residues. V was cut by 6 bases and J by 3 bases, with 15 bases left in between. CDR3 DNA sequence: TGTGCCAGCAGAACCGGGTCCAACGGCTACGAGCAGTACTTC. Amino acid sequence: CASRTGSNGYEQYF.

This sequence joins TRBV6-1 and TRBJ1-1, with a weak D call TRBD1 (5 bases). Trimming removed 6 bases at V and 2 bases at J, with 16 bases between. Germline V gene data show CDR1 as MNHNS and CDR2 as SASEGT. The CDR3 has 15 amino acids. This CDR3 reads CASRAGQGSNTEAFF. CDR3 in DNA: TGTGCCAGCAGGGCCGGTCAGGGCTCAAACACTGAAGCTTTCTTT.

The chain couples TRBV6-6 to TRBJ1-4; 8 bases match TRBD1. V lost 6 bases to trimming and J lost 3 bases; unmatched junction nucleotides: 9. Germline loops: CDR1 MNHNY, CDR2 SVGAGI (reference sequence). The CDR3 runs 16 residues. CDR3 DNA: TGTGCCAGCAGGCTTCAGGGGGCGCAGGCTAATGAAAAACTGTTTTTT. Translation: CASRLQGAQANEKLFF.

CDR3 in amino acids: CASSLEARRGTEAFF. The CDR3 DNA reads TGTGCCAGCAGCTTAGAGGCGAGGAGAGGGACTGAAGCTTTCTTT. This chain links TRBV7-9 with TRBJ1-1; D is uncertain. This CDR3 spans 15 amino acids. Trimming took 1 base from V and 5 from J, leaving 14 bases between them. The germline V gene has CDR1 SEHNR and CDR2 FQNEAQ (reference sequence). The full variable domain, with the rest looked up from reference TRBV7-9 and TRBJ1-1, is DTGVSQNPRHKITKRGQNVTFRCDPISEHNRLYWYRQTLGQGPEFLTYFQNEAQLEKSRLLSDRFSAERPKGSFSTLEIQRTEQGDSAMYLCASSLEARRGTEAFFGQGTRLTVV.

The V gene is TRBV10-3, the J gene TRBJ2-5; 14 nucleotides match TRBD2. Looked up from germline, CDR1 is ENHRY and CDR2 is SYGVKD. The V segment lost 0 bases and the J segment 14 bases; nucleotides outside the gene matches: 5. There are 14 residues in the CDR3. The DNA of the CDR3 is TGTGCCATCAGTGAGTCAGGGACTAGCGGGAGAGTTTACTTC. Amino acid sequence: CAISESGTSGRVYF.

V and J are TRBV5-1 and TRBJ2-7; 8 nucleotides line up with TRBD1. J lost 2 bases, V lost 4 bases, and 8 bases had no gene match. CDR1 is SGHRS and CDR2 is YFSETQ in the germline V gene. The CDR3 is 15 residues long. CDR3 DNA: TGCGCCAGCAGCCCCAGGGGGCTTGACCCCTACGAGCAGTACTTC. Amino acids: CASSPRGLDPYEQYF.

The V and J genes are TRBV19 and TRBJ1-5; D remains unclear. The CDR3 contains 14 residues. The V end lost 6 bases, the J end lost 3 bases, and 12 bases lay between the germline ends. The germline V gene has CDR1 LNHDA and CDR2 SQIVND (reference sequence). The CDR3 is CASRLTGSNQPQHF. In DNA form, the CDR3 reads TGTGCCAGTAGACTAACCGGGTCCAATCAGCCCCAGCATTTT.

The chain is built from TRBV28 and TRBJ1-2; the D gene is possibly TRBD1 (5 bases). Germline loops: CDR1 MDHEN, CDR2 SYDVKM. V shed 7 bases and J shed 5 bases, with 8 bases lying between them. The CDR3 has 11 residues. As DNA, the CDR3 is TGTGCCAGCATGGACACATATGGCTACACCTTC. It codes for CASMDTYGYTF.

The rearrangement links TRBV2 to TRBJ2-7; no definite D call. The germline gives CDR1 SNHLY, CDR2 FYNNEI. V was trimmed by 3 bases and J by 5 bases, leaving 17 bases between them. The CDR3 loop spans 15 amino acids. CDR3 loop: CASSDFGVGRNEQYF. CDR3 sequence (DNA): TGTGCCAGCAGTGATTTCGGTGTAGGACGGAACGAGCAGTACTTC.

V gene TRBV5-6 combines with J gene TRBJ1-1, with D unclear. The CDR3 is 14 residues long. Germline CDR1 and CDR2: SGHDT and YYEEEE. V was clipped by 1 base and J by 5 bases, with 12 bases between them. As DNA, the CDR3 is TGTGCCAGCAGCTTGTTTATGGTTGGGACTGAAGCTTTCTTT. It specifies CASSLFMVGTEAFF.

The rearrangement links TRBV28 to TRBJ1-3; a possible D gene is TRBD1 (6 bases). CDR3 length equals 15 residues. Trimming removed 7 bases from V and 2 bases from J, with 15 bases in between. The germline CDR1 and CDR2 sequences are MDHEN and SYDVKM. The CDR3 coding sequence is TGTGCCAGCACCGACCCGACAGGCCCTGGAAACACCATATATTTT. This gives the protein CASTDPTGPGNTIYF.

The chain has TRBV28 and TRBJ1-2; possible D gene TRBD1, 5 bases. Trimming left V 6 bases short and J 0 bases short, with 14 bases between. CDR1 MDHEN and CDR2 SYDVKM come from the germline V gene. There are 15 residues in the CDR3. Here the CDR3 reads CASSAEGPANYGYTF. The CDR3 nucleotides read TGTGCCAGCAGCGCAGAGGGGCCCGCTAACTATGGCTACACCTTC.

The chain recombines TRBV28 with TRBJ1-5, with TRBD1 matching 7 bases. Germline assignment: CDR1 MDHEN and CDR2 SYDVKM. Trimming at V came to 5 bases and at J to 5 bases, leaving 12 bases not matched to a gene. This CDR3 comprises 16 residues. The chain's CDR3 is CASSTPEGAGHQPQHF. CDR3 nucleotides: TGTGCCAGCAGTACCCCGGAGGGGGCGGGTCATCAGCCCCAGCATTTT.

V usage is TRBV28 and J usage is TRBJ2-7; 10 bases align to TRBD1. The junction had 5 bases not matched to a gene; V was cut back by 2 bases and J by 4 bases. Germline V CDR1 and CDR2: MDHEN, SYDVKM. CDR3 length: 15 residues. The DNA of the CDR3 is TGTGCCAGCAGTTTAATCGGGACAGGGGAATACGAGCAGTACTTC. Its protein is CASSLIGTGEYEQYF.

The chain carries TRBV7-9 and TRBJ1-3, with D possibly being TRBD1 (5 bases). Trimming took 2 bases from V and 2 from J, leaving 7 bases between them. CDR1 and CDR2 (germline): SEHNR, FQNEAQ (reference sequence). This CDR3 has 14 amino acids. The CDR3 nucleotides read TGTGCCAGCAGCTTAAGGGGCACTGGAAACACCATATATTTT. Its translation is CASSLRGTGNTIYF. Full variable domain (remainder filled in from reference TRBV7-9 and TRBJ1-3): DTGVSQNPRHKITKRGQNVTFRCDPISEHNRLYWYRQTLGQGPEFLTYFQNEAQLEKSRLLSDRFSAERPKGSFSTLEIQRTEQGDSAMYLCASSLRGTGNTIYFGEGSWLTVV.

The rearrangement links TRBV27 to TRBJ2-3; D gene ambiguous. In germline, CDR1 is MNHEY, CDR2 SMNVEV (reference sequence). Trimming took 6 bases from V and 1 from J, leaving 11 bases between them. This CDR3 spans 14 amino acids. The CDR3 DNA follows: TGTGCCAGCAGCCCGGTCGGTGGCACAGATACGCAGTATTTT. Translating gives CASSPVGGTDTQYF.

V and J are TRBV28 and TRBJ2-1, with 8 bases identical to TRBD2. Germline V gene sequence: CDR1 MDHEN, CDR2 SYDVKM. The V and J ends lost 6 bases and 4 bases, in that order; junction bases with no gene match: 11. This CDR3 contains 16 residues. The CDR3 DNA follows: TGTGCCAGCAGGCGCAAACTAGCGGCATATTACAATGAGCAGTTCTTC. It codes for CASRRKLAAYYNEQFF.

The gene calls are TRBV5-5 and TRBJ2-3; TRBD2 matches 12 bases. Germline CDR1 and CDR2: SGHKS and YYEKEE (reference sequence). This CDR3 has 17 residues. The V segment lost 0 bases and the J segment 3 bases; nucleotides outside the gene matches: 5. CDR3 sequence: CASSLVLAGGSTDTQYF. The CDR3 DNA reads TGTGCCAGCAGCTTGGTGCTAGCGGGAGGGAGTACAGATACGCAGTATTTT.

This sequence joins TRBV18 and TRBJ1-1; D is perhaps TRBD1 (6 bases). V was cut by 3 bases and J by 2 bases, with 10 bases left in between. The CDR3 contains 14 residues. Per germline, CDR1 KGHSH and CDR2 LQKENI. Here the CDR3 reads CASSPEGVNTEAFF. CDR3 coding DNA: TGTGCCAGCTCACCCGAGGGGGTCAACACTGAAGCTTTCTTT.